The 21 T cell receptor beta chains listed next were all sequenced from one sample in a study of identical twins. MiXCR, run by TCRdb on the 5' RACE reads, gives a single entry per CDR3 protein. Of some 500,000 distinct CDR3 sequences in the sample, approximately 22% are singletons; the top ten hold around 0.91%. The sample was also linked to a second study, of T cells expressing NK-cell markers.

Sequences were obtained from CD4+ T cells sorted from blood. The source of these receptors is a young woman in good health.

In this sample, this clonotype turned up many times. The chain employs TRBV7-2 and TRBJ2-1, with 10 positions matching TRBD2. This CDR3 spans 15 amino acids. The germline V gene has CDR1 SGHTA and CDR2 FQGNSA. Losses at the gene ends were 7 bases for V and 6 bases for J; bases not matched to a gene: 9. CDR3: CASTIGTSDLNEQFF. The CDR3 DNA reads TGTGCCAGCACCATAGGGACTAGCGACCTCAATGAGCAGTTCTTC.

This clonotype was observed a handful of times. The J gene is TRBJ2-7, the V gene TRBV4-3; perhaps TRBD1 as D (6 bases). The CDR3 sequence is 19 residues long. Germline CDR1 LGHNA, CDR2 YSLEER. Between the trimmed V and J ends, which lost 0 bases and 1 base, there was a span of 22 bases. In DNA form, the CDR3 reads TGCGCCAGCAGCCAAGAAAAAGGCCCTGGGGGCTACCATTCCTACGAGCAGTACTTC. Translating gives CASSQEKGPGGYHSYEQYF.

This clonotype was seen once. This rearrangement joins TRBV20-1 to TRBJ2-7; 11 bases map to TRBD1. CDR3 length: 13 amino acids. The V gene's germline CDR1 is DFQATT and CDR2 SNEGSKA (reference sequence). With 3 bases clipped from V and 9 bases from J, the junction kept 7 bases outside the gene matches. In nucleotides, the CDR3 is TGCAGTGCTAGCAGTGGGACAGGGGGATGGCAGTACTTC. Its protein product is CSASSGTGGWQYF.

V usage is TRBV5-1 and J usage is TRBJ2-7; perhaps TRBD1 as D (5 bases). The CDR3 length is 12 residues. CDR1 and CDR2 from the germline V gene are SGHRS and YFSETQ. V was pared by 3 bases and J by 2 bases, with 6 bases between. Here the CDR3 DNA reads TGCGCCAGCAGCTGGGGCCCCTACGAGCAGTACTTC. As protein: CASSWGPYEQYF.

The CDR3 region is CSVVGLAGDTDTQYF. The CDR3 DNA sequence: TGCAGCGTTGTCGGACTAGCGGGGGACACAGATACGCAGTATTTT. The chain recombines TRBV29-1 with TRBJ2-3; 13 nucleotides align to TRBD2. The CDR3 covers 15 residues. Looked up from germline, CDR1 is SQVTM and CDR2 is ANQGSEA. The V segment lost 4 bases and the J segment 2 bases; nucleotides outside the gene matches: 3.

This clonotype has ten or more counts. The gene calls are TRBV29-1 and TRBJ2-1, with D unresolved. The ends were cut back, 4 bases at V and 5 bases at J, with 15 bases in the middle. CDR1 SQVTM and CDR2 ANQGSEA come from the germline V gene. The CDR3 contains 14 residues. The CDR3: CSVAILHPDNEQFF. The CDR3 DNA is TGCAGCGTTGCGATCTTGCATCCCGACAATGAGCAGTTCTTC.

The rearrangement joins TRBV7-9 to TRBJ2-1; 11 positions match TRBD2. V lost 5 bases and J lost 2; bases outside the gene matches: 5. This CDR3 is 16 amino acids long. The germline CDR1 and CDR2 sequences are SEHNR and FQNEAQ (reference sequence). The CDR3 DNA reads TGTGCCAGCAGCCTCGGGACTAGCGGCCCCTACAATGAGCAGTTCTTC. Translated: CASSLGTSGPYNEQFF.

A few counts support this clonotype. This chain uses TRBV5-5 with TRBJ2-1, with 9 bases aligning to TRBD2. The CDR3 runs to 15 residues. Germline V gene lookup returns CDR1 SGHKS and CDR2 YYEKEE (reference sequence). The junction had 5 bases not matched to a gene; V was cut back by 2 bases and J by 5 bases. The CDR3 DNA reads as TGTGCCAGCAGCTTCCGACTAGCGGACAACAATGAGCAGTTCTTC. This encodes CASSFRLADNNEQFF. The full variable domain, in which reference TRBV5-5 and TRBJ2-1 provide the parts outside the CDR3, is DAGVTQSPTHLIKTRGQQVTLRCSPISGHKSVSWYQQVLGQGPQFIFQYYEKEERGRGNFPDRFSARQFPNYSSELNVNALLLGDSALYLCASSFRLADNNEQFFGPGTRLTVL.

CDR3 in DNA: TGTGCCAGCAGCGAGCCGGGAAACACCGGGGAGCTGTTTTTT. It is translated as CASSEPGNTGELFF. This chain uses TRBV7-3 with TRBJ2-2; D might be TRBD2 (5 bases). The V gene's germline CDR1 is SGHTA and CDR2 FQGTGA. Trimming cost V 5 bases and J 2 bases, with 9 bases left between them. CDR3 length: 14 residues.

The CDR3 spells CASTRGLNTIYF. CDR3 bases: TGTGCCAGCACTAGGGGTCTTAACACCATATATTTT. The gene calls are TRBV12-3 or TRBV12-4 and TRBJ1-3; D is possibly TRBD1 (5 bases). V lost 7 bases and J 7 bases, leaving 11 bases between the germline ends. The CDR3 has 12 amino acids.

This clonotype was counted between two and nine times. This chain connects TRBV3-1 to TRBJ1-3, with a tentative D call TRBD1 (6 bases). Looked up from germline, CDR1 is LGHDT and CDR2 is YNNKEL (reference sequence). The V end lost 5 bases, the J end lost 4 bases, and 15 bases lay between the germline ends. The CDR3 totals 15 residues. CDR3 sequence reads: CASSTRSTGGNTIYF. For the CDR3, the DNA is TGTGCCAGCAGCACCCGATCGACAGGAGGAAACACCATATATTTT.

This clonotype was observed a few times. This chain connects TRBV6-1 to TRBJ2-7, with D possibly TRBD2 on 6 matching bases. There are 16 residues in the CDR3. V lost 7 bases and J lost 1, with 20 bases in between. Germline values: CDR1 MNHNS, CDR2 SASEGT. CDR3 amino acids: CASTPGMTSRSYEQYF. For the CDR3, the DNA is TGTGCCAGCACCCCCGGAATGACTAGTAGATCCTACGAGCAGTACTTC.

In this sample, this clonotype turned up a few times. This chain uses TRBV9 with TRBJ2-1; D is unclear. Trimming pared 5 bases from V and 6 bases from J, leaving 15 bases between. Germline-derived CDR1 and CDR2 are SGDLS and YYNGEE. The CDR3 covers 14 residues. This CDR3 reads CASSPGPQSNEQFF. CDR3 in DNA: TGTGCCAGCAGTCCCGGGCCACAGTCCAATGAGCAGTTCTTC.

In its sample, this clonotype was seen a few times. The CDR3 sequence: CASTQTSLSTDTQYF. In nucleotides, the CDR3 is TGTGCCAGCACTCAAACTAGCCTAAGCACAGATACGCAGTATTTT. The chain joins TRBV6-7 to TRBJ2-3; D perhaps matches TRBD2 (6 bases). TRBV6-7 is treated as an ORF (open reading frame) with a function not yet certain. V dropped 7 bases and J dropped 0 bases, with 14 bases sitting between them. The CDR3 is 15 amino acids.

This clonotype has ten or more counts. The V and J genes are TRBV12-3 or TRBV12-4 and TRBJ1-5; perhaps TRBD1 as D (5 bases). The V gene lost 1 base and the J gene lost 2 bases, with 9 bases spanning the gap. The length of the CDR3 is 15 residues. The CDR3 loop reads CASSLDRGGNQPQHF. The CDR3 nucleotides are TGTGCCAGCAGTTTAGACCGGGGGGGCAATCAGCCCCAGCATTTT.

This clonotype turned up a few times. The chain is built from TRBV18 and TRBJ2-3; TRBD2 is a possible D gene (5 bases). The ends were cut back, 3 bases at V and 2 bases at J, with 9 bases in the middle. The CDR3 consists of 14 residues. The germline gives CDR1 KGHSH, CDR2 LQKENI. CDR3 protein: CASSPGVHTDTQYF. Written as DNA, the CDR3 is TGTGCCAGCTCACCGGGAGTTCACACAGATACGCAGTATTTT.

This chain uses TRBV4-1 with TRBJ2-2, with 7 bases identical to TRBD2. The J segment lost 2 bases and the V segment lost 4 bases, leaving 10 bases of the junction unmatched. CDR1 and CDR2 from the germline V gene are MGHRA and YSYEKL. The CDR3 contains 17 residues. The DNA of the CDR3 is TGCGCCAGCAGCCTCCGGGGGGTGGCGTCAAACACCGGGGAGCTGTTTTTT. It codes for CASSLRGVASNTGELFF.

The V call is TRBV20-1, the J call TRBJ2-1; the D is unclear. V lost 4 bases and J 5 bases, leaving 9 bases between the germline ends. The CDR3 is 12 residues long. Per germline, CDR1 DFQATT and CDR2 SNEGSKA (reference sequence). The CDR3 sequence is CSATTDNNEQFF. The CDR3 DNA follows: TGCAGTGCTACCACAGATAACAATGAGCAGTTCTTC.

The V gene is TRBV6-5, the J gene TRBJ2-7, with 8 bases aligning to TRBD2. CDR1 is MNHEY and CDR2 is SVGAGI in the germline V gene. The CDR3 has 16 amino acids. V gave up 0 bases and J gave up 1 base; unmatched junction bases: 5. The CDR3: CASSYSRAGDSYEQYF. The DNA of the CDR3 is TGTGCCAGCAGTTACTCGAGAGCGGGGGATTCCTACGAGCAGTACTTC.

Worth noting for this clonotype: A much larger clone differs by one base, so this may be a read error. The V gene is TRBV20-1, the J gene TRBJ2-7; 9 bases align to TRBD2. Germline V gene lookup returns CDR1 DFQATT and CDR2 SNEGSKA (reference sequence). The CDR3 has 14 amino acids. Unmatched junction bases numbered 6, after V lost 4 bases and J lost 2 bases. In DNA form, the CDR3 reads TGCAGTGCTAAATGGGGACTAGCTACCTACGAGCAGTACTTC. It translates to CSAKWGLATYEQYF.

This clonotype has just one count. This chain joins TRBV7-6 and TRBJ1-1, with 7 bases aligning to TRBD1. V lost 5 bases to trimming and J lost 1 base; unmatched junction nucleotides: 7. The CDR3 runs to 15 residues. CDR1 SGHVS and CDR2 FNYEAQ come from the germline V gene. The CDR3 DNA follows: TGTGCCAGCAGCCAAAGACGGACAGGGAACACTGAAGCTTTCTTT. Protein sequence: CASSQRRTGNTEAFF.